The clone carrying this TCR beta chain has a single count. The data originate from a study of cytomegalovirus exposure and HLA in healthy donors. On the study more broadly: It was reported in a later analysis that the same platform had been used for the 120 validation repertoires as for the approximately 670 first-cohort repertoires.

TCRdb's table, derived via immunoSEQ multiplex PCR, lists solely in-frame clones and lacks some. This sample yields 200,000 to 300,000 clones, of which about 86% are seen a single time; around 1.3% belongs to the top ten. Germline V lookup: CDR1 MNHNS, CDR2 SASEGT. The CDR3 is 14 residues long. V lost 11 bases and J lost 4; bases outside the gene matches: 13. The sample comprised PBMCs. The TCR originated in a woman aged 25 to 39 in good health and CMV-seropositive. The genes are TRBV6-1 and TRBJ1-1; 7 bases fit TRBD1. For the CDR3, the DNA is TGTGCCGGGGGCGACGAGGGGGCAGTCACTGAAGCTTTCTTT. This sequence encodes CAGGDEGAVTEAFF.